This T cell receptor beta chain was captured in a study of neurological immune-mediated disorders. A few counts support this clonotype. Its antigen is as yet unknown. Each CDR3 protein is one row after TCRdb ran MiXCR on the 5' RACE reads. Of roughly 70,000 distinct CDR3 sequences in the sample, approximately 5% are singletons; the top ten hold about 2.2%. Study results and limitations: It was HTLV-1-associated myelopathy that showed the most TCR clonal expansion, while multiple sclerosis showed the least, falling below healthy controls.

The source is a woman between 65 and 79 years old with multiple sclerosis. Sequences were obtained from PBMCs.

The CDR3: CASSPLLNTEAFF. The CDR3 bases are TGTGCCAGCTCACCACTTTTAAACACTGAAGCTTTCTTT. V gene TRBV18 combines with J gene TRBJ1-1; no reliable D call. There are 13 residues in the CDR3. Trimming took 1 base from V and 2 from J, leaving 5 bases between them. The germline gives CDR1 KGHSH, CDR2 LQKENI. The whole variable domain, filled in from reference TRBV18 and TRBJ1-1, reads NAGVMQNPRHLVRRRGQEARLRCSPMKGHSHVYWYRQLPEEGLKFMVYLQKENIIDESGMPKERFSAEFPKEGPSILRIQQVVRGDSAAYFCASSPLLNTEAFFGQGTRLTVV.